This is a list of T cell receptor beta chains from one sample in a study of cytomegalovirus exposure and HLA in healthy donors. Measured with immunoSEQ multiplex PCR; TCRdb has only the in-frame clones, and not every one. The repertoire consists of tens of thousands of clones, with more than 70% occurring once and the leading ten covering nearly 25%. Sample: PBMCs. Receptors originate from a man in his forties or fifties in good health and CMV-seropositive. Both conserved end residues are part of each CDR3. A D gene is named only where the DNA matches it firmly. Only part of the rows carry a size: once, few, many, or a class if the clone is expanded.

V: TRBV25-1; D: -; size: -; J: TRBJ1-1; DNA: TGTGCCAGCAGTCACAGGGAAGTCTCTGAAGCTTTCTTT; CDR3: CASSHREVSEAFF
V: TRBV6-6; D: -; size: once; J: TRBJ2-7; DNA: TGTGCCAGCAGTTACTCAGACAGGTTCTCCTACGAGCAGTACTTC; CDR3: CASSYSDRFSYEQYF
V: TRBV5-6; D: TRBD1; size: -; J: TRBJ2-7; DNA: TGTGCCAGCAGCCCTCTCAGGGACAGGGGTTCCGAGCAGTACTTC; CDR3: CASSPLRDRGSEQYF
V: TRBV19; D: -; size: -; J: TRBJ1-2; DNA: TGTGCCAGTAGTCTCCGCGGCAGGGGCTATGGCTACACCTTC; CDR3: CASSLRGRGYGYTF
V: TRBV5-8; D: TRBD1; size: -; J: TRBJ1-1; DNA: TGTGCCAGCAGATACACAGGGGGCGGTCGAGCTTTCTTT; CDR3: CASRYTGGGRAFF
V: TRBV6-6; D: -; size: -; J: TRBJ1-3; DNA: TGTGCCAGCAGCTCCAGGGATAGTGGAAACACCATATATTTT; CDR3: CASSSRDSGNTIYF
V: TRBV19; D: -; size: -; J: TRBJ2-5; DNA: TGTGCCAGTAGTATAGATACAGGAGGGGAGACCCAGTACTTC; CDR3: CASSIDTGGETQYF
V: TRBV7-6; D: -; size: -; J: TRBJ1-3; DNA: TGTGCCAGCAGCTTAAACCTGGCAGGCAACTCTGGAAACACCATATATTTT; CDR3: CASSLNLAGNSGNTIYF
V: TRBV7-3; D: -; size: -; J: TRBJ2-3; DNA: TGTGCCAGCAGCTTAGCAGGAGGCAACACAGATACGCAGTATTTT; CDR3: CASSLAGGNTDTQYF
V: TRBV5-4; D: TRBD2; size: few; J: TRBJ2-7; DNA: TGTGCCAGCAGCGCCAGACTAGCGGGAGAGGACGAGCAGTACTTC; CDR3: CASSARLAGEDEQYF
V: TRBV6-5; D: -; size: few; J: TRBJ2-2; DNA: TGTGCCAGCAGCCCCGCTATCTACAACACCGGGGAGCTGTTTTTT; CDR3: CASSPAIYNTGELFF
V: TRBV18; D: -; size: -; J: TRBJ1-2; DNA: TGTGCCAGCTCACCAAACTTACAGGGTCAGGTTGGCTACACCTTC; CDR3: CASSPNLQGQVGYTF
V: TRBV9; D: -; size: once; J: TRBJ2-1; DNA: TGTGCCAGCAGCGTAGTGCCCCTTCATAGCTCCTACAATGAGCAGTTCTTC; CDR3: CASSVVPLHSSYNEQFF
V: TRBV28; D: -; size: few; J: TRBJ1-2; DNA: TGTGCCAGCAGTTTGAGGGCCTTAGACTATGGCTACACCTTC; CDR3: CASSLRALDYGYTF
V: TRBV5-1; D: TRBD1; size: -; J: TRBJ2-1; DNA: TGCGCCAGCAGCTTGTCTCAGGGGGCCCACAATGAGCAGTTCTTC; CDR3: CASSLSQGAHNEQFF
V: TRBV5-8; D: -; size: -; J: TRBJ2-1; DNA: TGTGCCAGCAGCTCTTCCGGGTCTAGCAGGTACAATGAGCAGTTCTTC; CDR3: CASSSSGSSRYNEQFF
V: TRBV10-2; D: -; size: few; J: TRBJ2-5; DNA: TGCGCCAGCAGCGTAAGGGGAAAAGAGACCCAGTACTTC; CDR3: CASSVRGKETQYF
V: TRBV10-2; D: TRBD2; size: once; J: TRBJ2-5; DNA: TGCGCCAGCAGGGGGACTAGCTATGAGACCCAGTACTTC; CDR3: CASRGTSYETQYF
V: TRBV19; D: -; size: -; J: TRBJ2-3; DNA: TGTGCCAGTAGTATTCGACGGGGAAACACAGATACGCAGTATTTT; CDR3: CASSIRRGNTDTQYF
V: TRBV9; D: -; size: once; J: TRBJ1-1; DNA: TGTGCCAGCAGCGAGATGAACCGGGGGGGGCCGAACACTGAAGCTTTCTTT; CDR3: CASSEMNRGGPNTEAFF
V: TRBV5-4; D: -; size: -; J: TRBJ2-1; DNA: TGTGCCAGCAGCTTGGACAGGGTAGTAGATGAGCAGTTCTTC; CDR3: CASSLDRVVDEQFF
V: TRBV6-1; D: TRBD1; size: -; J: TRBJ1-2; DNA: TGTGCCAGCAGCTCGGGACAGGGCTTGGGCTACACCTTC; CDR3: CASSSGQGLGYTF
V: TRBV2; D: TRBD1; size: few; J: TRBJ1-4; DNA: TGTGCCAGCAGTTCCCCAGGGGGCGCTGAAAAACTGTTTTTT; CDR3: CASSSPGGAEKLFF
V: TRBV4-1; D: TRBD1; size: once; J: TRBJ2-7; DNA: TGCGCCAGCAGCCAAGATGGAGGGACAGGGACCTACGAGCAGTACTTC; CDR3: CASSQDGGTGTYEQYF
V: TRBV5-1; D: -; size: -; J: TRBJ2-3; DNA: TGCGCCAGCAGCTTGGCCGGGGTTTACTATTTT; CDR3: CASSLAGVYYF
V: TRBV2; D: TRBD1; size: few; J: TRBJ1-2; DNA: TGTGCCAGCAACCCAACCGGGACAGGTTTC; CDR3: CASNPTGTGF
V: TRBV27; D: -; size: -; J: TRBJ1-6; DNA: TGTGCCAGCAGTTTTGCCCTGGTGGGGCATTCACCCCTCCACTTT; CDR3: CASSFALVGHSPLHF
V: TRBV5-1; D: TRBD1; size: once; J: TRBJ1-2; DNA: TGCGCCAGCAGCTTGACCGGACAGGGGGAGGTTGGCTACACCTTC; CDR3: CASSLTGQGEVGYTF
V: TRBV7-2; D: -; size: -; J: TRBJ2-5; DNA: TGTGCCAGCAGCTTACCGGGATCAGAGACCCAGTACTTC; CDR3: CASSLPGSETQYF
V: TRBV28; D: -; size: -; J: TRBJ2-1; DNA: TGTGCCAGCAGTTATTTGGACGGAGGATACAATGAGCAGTTCTTC; CDR3: CASSYLDGGYNEQFF
V: TRBV30; D: TRBD1; size: -; J: TRBJ2-5; DNA: TGTGCCTGGAGTCCCCGGGACAGGGGGCCTGAGACCCAGTACTTC; CDR3: CAWSPRDRGPETQYF
V: TRBV6-1; D: -; size: -; J: TRBJ2-1; DNA: TGTGCCAGCAGTGAAAGGGGGATCGGTGAGCAGTTCTTC; CDR3: CASSERGIGEQFF
V: TRBV5-1; D: TRBD1; size: -; J: TRBJ2-7; DNA: TGCGCCAGCAGCTTGGAAGGGACAGGGGGTATCGAGCAGTACTTC; CDR3: CASSLEGTGGIEQYF
V: TRBV7-6; D: TRBD1; size: -; J: TRBJ1-5; DNA: TGTGCCAGCAGCTACCGGGACAGGGATGCGCCCCAGCATTTT; CDR3: CASSYRDRDAPQHF
V: TRBV5-6; D: -; size: few; J: TRBJ1-1; DNA: TGTGCCAGCAGCCCCCCAGACAGGAGGAACACTGAAGCTTTCTTT; CDR3: CASSPPDRRNTEAFF
V: TRBV5-1; D: TRBD2; size: -; J: TRBJ2-1; DNA: TGCGCCAGCAGCTTCGGACTAGCGGGGCTAGAGCAGTTCTTC; CDR3: CASSFGLAGLEQFF
V: TRBV10-1; D: -; size: -; J: TRBJ1-3; DNA: TGCGCCAGCTACACAGGGACTGGAAACACCATATATTTT; CDR3: CASYTGTGNTIYF
V: TRBV28; D: -; size: -; J: TRBJ1-1; DNA: TGTGCCAGCGGGCCAGTGACTGAAGCTTTCTTT; CDR3: CASGPVTEAFF
V: TRBV5-1; D: -; size: once; J: TRBJ2-3; DNA: TGCGCCAGCAGCCAGGCAGATACGCAGTATTTT; CDR3: CASSQADTQYF
V: TRBV27; D: -; size: -; J: TRBJ2-7; DNA: TGTGCCAGCAGTTATGGGCGGGACGCCTACGAGCAGTACTTC; CDR3: CASSYGRDAYEQYF
V: TRBV6-1; D: -; size: -; J: TRBJ2-3; DNA: TGTGCCAGCAGTGTGCCCCTACAGGGCACAGATACGCAGTATTTT; CDR3: CASSVPLQGTDTQYF
V: TRBV7-9; D: TRBD1; size: -; J: TRBJ2-7; DNA: TGTGCCACCTCGGGACAGGGGGCTGGAGAGCAGTACTTC; CDR3: CATSGQGAGEQYF
V: TRBV5-4; D: -; size: -; J: TRBJ2-2; DNA: TGTGCCAGCAGCTTGATCAGCCCGTACGACACTACCGGGGAGCTGTTTTTT; CDR3: CASSLISPYDTTGELFF
V: TRBV20-1; D: -; size: -; J: TRBJ2-7; DNA: TGCAGTGCTACTGGAGACGAGCAGTACTTC; CDR3: CSATGDEQYF
V: TRBV29-1; D: TRBD1; size: -; J: TRBJ1-4; DNA: TGCAGCGTGGACAGGGTAACTAATGAAAAACTGTTTTTT; CDR3: CSVDRVTNEKLFF
V: TRBV27; D: TRBD1; size: -; J: TRBJ1-1; DNA: TGTGCCAGCAGTCCCGGACAGGGTGGCACTGAAGCTTTCTTT; CDR3: CASSPGQGGTEAFF
V: TRBV7-9; D: -; size: -; J: TRBJ2-1; DNA: TGTGCCAGCAGCCCCCAGCGGGTAATGGTGAATGAGCAGTTCTTC; CDR3: CASSPQRVMVNEQFF
V: TRBV7-3; D: -; size: once; J: TRBJ1-1; DNA: TGTGCCAGCAGCTTGGCAGGGAAAAACACTGAAGCTTTCTTT; CDR3: CASSLAGKNTEAFF
V: TRBV29-1; D: -; size: -; J: TRBJ1-1; DNA: TGCAGCGTTGATTCCGGGGCTGAAGCTTTCTTT; CDR3: CSVDSGAEAFF
V: TRBV27; D: TRBD2; size: -; J: TRBJ2-7; DNA: TGTGCCAGCAGTTTTGGCGGGAGTCGCTACGAGCAGTACTTC; CDR3: CASSFGGSRYEQYF
V: TRBV12-5; D: TRBD1; size: -; J: TRBJ1-4; DNA: TGTGCTAGTGGTTTGGACAGGACAGGGGGCGGCAGTTGGAGAGGTTTAACTAATGAAAAACTGTTTTTT; CDR3: CASGLDRTGGGSWRGLTNEKLFF
V: TRBV30; D: -; size: -; J: TRBJ2-2; DNA: TGTGCCTGGAGTGTAGGGCGGGGCGGGGAGCTGTTTTTT; CDR3: CAWSVGRGGELFF
V: TRBV11-2; D: -; size: few; J: TRBJ2-7; DNA: TGTGCCAGCAGCTCCGGCTACGAGCAGTACTTC; CDR3: CASSSGYEQYF
V: TRBV5-6; D: -; size: once; J: TRBJ2-2; DNA: TGTGCCAGCAGGCACAGGGCTGGGGAGCTGTTTTTT; CDR3: CASRHRAGELFF
V: TRBV4-3; D: -; size: -; J: TRBJ2-4; DNA: TGCGCCAGCAGCCGTGCGTGGGCAGGACTCGACCTAGCCAAAAACATTCAGTACTTC; CDR3: CASSRAWAGLDLAKNIQYF
V: TRBV7-6; D: -; size: -; J: TRBJ1-1; DNA: TGTGCCAGCAGGCCGGCGGAGCAGAACACTGAAGCTTTCTTT; CDR3: CASRPAEQNTEAFF
V: TRBV28; D: -; size: once; J: TRBJ1-5; DNA: TGTGCCAGCAGCCCTGAGCGGGGGGCCAGCAATCAGCCCCAGCATTTT; CDR3: CASSPERGASNQPQHF
V: TRBV19; D: -; size: once; J: TRBJ1-5; DNA: TGTGCCAGTAGTCCACGGACACAGTATAGCAATCAGCCCCAGCATTTT; CDR3: CASSPRTQYSNQPQHF
V: TRBV11-2; D: -; size: -; J: TRBJ1-1; DNA: TGTGCCAGCAGCCCTAGTAGGTGGGGGCTGGACACTGAAGCTTTCTTT; CDR3: CASSPSRWGLDTEAFF
V: TRBV6-1; D: -; size: -; J: TRBJ2-7; DNA: TGTGCCACCAACTTTGGACAGAGCTACGAGCAGTACTTC; CDR3: CATNFGQSYEQYF